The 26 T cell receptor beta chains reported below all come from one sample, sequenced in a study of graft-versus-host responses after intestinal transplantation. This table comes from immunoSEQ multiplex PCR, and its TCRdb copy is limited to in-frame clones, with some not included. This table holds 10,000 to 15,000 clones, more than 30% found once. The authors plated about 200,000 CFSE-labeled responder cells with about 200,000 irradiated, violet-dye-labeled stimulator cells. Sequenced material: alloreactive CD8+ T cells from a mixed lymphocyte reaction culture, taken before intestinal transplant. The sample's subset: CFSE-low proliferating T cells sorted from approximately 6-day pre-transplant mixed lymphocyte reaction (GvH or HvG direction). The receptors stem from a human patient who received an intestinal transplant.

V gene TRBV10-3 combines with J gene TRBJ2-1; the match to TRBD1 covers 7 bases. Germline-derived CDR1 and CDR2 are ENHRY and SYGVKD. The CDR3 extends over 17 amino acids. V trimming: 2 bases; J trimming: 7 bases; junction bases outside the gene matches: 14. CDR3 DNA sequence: TGTGCCATCAGTGAGGTTATAGGGGGCGCACACACGAATGAGCAGTTCTTC. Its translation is CAISEVIGGAHTNEQFF.

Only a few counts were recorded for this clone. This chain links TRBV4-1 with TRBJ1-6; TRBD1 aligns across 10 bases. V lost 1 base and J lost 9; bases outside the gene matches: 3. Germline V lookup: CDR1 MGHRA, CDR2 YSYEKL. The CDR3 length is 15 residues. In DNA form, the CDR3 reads TGCGCCAGCAGCCAAGTATGGACAGGGGGTTCACCCCTCCACTTT. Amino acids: CASSQVWTGGSPLHF.

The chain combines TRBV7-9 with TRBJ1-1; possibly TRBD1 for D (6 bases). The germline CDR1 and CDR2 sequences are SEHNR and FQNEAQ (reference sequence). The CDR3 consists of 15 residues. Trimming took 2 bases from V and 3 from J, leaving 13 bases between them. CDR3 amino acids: CASSLTQGRDTEAFF. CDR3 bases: TGTGCCAGCAGCTTAACCCAGGGGAGGGACACTGAAGCTTTCTTT.

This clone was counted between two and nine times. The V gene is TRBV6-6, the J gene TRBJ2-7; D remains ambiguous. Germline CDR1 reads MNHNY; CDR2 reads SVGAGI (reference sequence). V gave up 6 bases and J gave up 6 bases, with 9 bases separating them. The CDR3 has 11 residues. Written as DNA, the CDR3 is TGTGCCAGCAGAAACAGTCTCGAGCAGTACTTC. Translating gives CASRNSLEQYF.

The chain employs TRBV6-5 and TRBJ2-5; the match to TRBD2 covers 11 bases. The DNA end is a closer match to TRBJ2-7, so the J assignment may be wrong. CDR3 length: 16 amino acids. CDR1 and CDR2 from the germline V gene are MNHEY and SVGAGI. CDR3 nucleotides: TGTGCCAGCAGTTCGCCCCTACTAGCGGGAGATTACGAGCAGTACTTC. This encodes CASSSPLLAGDYEQYF.

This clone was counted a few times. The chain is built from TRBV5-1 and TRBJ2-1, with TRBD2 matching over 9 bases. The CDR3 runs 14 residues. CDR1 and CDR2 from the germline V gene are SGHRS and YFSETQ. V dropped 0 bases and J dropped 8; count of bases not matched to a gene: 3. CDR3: CASSLEVAGDEQFF. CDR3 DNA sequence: TGCGCCAGCAGCTTGGAAGTAGCGGGAGATGAGCAGTTCTTC.

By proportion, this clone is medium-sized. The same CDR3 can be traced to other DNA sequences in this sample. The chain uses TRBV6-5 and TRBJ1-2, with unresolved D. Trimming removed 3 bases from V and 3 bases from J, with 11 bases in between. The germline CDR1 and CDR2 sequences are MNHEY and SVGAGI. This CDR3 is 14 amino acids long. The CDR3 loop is CASSYGESDYGYTF. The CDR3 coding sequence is TGTGCCAGCAGTTATGGCGAGTCGGACTATGGCTACACCTTC.

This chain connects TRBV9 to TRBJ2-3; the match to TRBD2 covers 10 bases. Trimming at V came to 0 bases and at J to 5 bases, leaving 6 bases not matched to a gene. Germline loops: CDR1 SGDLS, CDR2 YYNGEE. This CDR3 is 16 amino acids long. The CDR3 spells CASSVGSGGALDTQYF. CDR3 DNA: TGTGCCAGCAGCGTAGGCAGCGGGGGGGCCTTAGATACGCAGTATTTT. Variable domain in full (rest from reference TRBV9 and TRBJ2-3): DSGVTQTPKHLITATGQRVTLRCSPRSGDLSVYWYQQSLDQGLQFLIQYYNGEERAKGNILERFSAQQFPDLHSELNLSSLELGDSALYFCASSVGSGGALDTQYFGPGTRLTVL.

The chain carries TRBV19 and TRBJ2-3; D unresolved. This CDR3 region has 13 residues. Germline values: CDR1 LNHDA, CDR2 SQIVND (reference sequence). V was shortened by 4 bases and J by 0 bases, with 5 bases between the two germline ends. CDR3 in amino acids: CASSTTSTDTQYF. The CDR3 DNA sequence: TGTGCCAGTAGTACTACTAGCACAGATACGCAGTATTTT. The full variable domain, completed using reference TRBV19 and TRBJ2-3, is DGGITQSPKYLFRKEGQNVTLSCEQNLNHDAMYWYRQDPGQGLRLIYYSQIVNDFQKGDIAEGYSVSREKKESFPLTVTSAQKNPTAFYLCASSTTSTDTQYFGPGTRLTVL.

CDR3 sequence (DNA): TGCACCAGCAGCCCATCGGCTAGCGGGAGGTTGGGAGGCAATGAGCAGTTCTTC. This translates into CTSSPSASGRLGGNEQFF. J is TRBJ2-1 and V is TRBV1; the table assigns TRBD2, which was not confirmed against the DNA. TRBV1 is a recognized pseudogene. There are 18 residues in the CDR3.

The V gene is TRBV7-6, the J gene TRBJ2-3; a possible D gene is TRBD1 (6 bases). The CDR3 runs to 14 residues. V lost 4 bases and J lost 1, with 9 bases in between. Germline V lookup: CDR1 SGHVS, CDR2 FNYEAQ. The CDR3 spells CASSSRGGTDTQYF. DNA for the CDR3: TGTGCCAGCAGCTCCAGGGGCGGCACAGATACGCAGTATTTT.

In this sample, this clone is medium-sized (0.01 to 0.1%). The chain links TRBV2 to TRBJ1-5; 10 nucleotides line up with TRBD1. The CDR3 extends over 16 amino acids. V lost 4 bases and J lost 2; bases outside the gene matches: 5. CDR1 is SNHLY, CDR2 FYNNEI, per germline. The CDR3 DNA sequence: TGTGCCAGCAGTGTGGAAGGGACAGGGGGCAATCAGCCCCAGCATTTT. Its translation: CASSVEGTGGNQPQHF.

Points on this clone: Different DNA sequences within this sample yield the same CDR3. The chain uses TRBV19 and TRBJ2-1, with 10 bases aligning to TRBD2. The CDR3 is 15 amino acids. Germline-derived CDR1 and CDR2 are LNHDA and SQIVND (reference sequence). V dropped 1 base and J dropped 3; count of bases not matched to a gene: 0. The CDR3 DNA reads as TGTGCCAGTAGTATAGGGACTAGCGGCTACAATGAGCAGTTCTTC. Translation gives CASSIGTSGYNEQFF. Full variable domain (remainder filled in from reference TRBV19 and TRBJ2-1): DGGITQSPKYLFRKEGQNVTLSCEQNLNHDAMYWYRQDPGQGLRLIYYSQIVNDFQKGDIAEGYSVSREKKESFPLTVTSAQKNPTAFYLCASSIGTSGYNEQFFGPGTRLTVL.

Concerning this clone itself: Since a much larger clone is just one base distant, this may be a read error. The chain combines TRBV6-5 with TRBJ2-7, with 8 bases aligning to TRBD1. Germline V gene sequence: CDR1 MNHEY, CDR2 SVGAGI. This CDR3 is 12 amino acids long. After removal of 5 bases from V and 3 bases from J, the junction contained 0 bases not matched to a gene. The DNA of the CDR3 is TGTGCCAGCAGTGGACAGGGCTACGAGCAGTACTTC. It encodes CASSGQGYEQYF.

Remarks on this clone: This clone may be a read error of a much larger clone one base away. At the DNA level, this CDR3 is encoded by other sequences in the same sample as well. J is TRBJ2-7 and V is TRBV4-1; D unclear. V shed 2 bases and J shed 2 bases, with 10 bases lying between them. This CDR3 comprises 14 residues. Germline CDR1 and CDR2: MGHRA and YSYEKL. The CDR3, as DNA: TGCGCCAGCAGCCAATACGAGGAGACCTACGAGCAGTACTTC. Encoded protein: CASSQYEETYEQYF.

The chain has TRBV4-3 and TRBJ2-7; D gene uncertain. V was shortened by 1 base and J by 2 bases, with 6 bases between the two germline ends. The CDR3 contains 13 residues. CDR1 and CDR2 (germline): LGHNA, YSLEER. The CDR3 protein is CASSQAVAYEQYF. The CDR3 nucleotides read TGCGCCAGCAGCCAAGCCGTAGCCTACGAGCAGTACTTC.

CDR3 coding DNA: TGTGCCAGCAGACAGGGGCTCTACACCGGGGAGCTGTTTTTT. This sequence encodes CASRQGLYTGELFF. The V call is TRBV11-2, the J call TRBJ2-2, with 7 bases aligning to TRBD1. Germline V CDR1 and CDR2: SGHAT, FQNNGV. This CDR3 comprises 14 residues. V was clipped by 6 bases and J by 3 bases; unmatched bases: 4.

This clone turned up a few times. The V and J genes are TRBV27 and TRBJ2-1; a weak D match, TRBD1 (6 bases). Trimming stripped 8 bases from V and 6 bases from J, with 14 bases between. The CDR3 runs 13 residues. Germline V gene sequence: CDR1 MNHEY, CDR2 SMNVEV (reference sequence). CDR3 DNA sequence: TGTGCCAGCTTCCGGGACATACCCAATGAGCAGTTCTTC. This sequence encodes CASFRDIPNEQFF.

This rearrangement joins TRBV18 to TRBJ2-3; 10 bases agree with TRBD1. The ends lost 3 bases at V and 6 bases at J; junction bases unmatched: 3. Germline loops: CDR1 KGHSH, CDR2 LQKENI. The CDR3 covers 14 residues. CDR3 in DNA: TGTGCCAGCTCACCGGGGACAGGGGCCGATACGCAGTATTTT. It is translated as CASSPGTGADTQYF.

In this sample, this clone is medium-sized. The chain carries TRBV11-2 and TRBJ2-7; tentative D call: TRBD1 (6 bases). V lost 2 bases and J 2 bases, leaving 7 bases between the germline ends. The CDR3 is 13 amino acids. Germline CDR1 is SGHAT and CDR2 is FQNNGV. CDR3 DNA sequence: TGTGCCAGCAGCTTATCAGGGGCCTACGAGCAGTACTTC. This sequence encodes CASSLSGAYEQYF.

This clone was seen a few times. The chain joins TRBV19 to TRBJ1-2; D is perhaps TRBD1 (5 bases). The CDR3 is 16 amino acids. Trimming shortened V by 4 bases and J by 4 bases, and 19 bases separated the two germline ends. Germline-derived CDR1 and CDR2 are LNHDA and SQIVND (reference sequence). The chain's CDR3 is CASSTEDTMIPYGYTF. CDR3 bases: TGTGCCAGTAGTACGGAGGACACTATGATACCCTATGGCTACACCTTC.

This CDR3 reads CASSYQGLAPDTQYF. CDR3 bases: TGTGCCAGCAGTTATCAGGGATTGGCGCCAGATACGCAGTATTTT. J is TRBJ2-3 and V is TRBV6-5, with D possibly being TRBD1 (5 bases). V was cut by 3 bases and J by 4 bases, with 14 bases left in between. CDR1 is MNHEY and CDR2 is SVGAGI in the germline V gene. CDR3 size: 15 residues.

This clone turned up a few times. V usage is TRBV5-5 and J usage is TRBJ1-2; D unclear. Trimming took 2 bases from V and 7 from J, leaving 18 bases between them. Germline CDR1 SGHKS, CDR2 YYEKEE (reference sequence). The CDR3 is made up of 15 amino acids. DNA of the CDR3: TGTGCCAGCAGCTTTATTTGGCAGGTCTCGTCTGGCTACACCTTC. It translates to CASSFIWQVSSGYTF.

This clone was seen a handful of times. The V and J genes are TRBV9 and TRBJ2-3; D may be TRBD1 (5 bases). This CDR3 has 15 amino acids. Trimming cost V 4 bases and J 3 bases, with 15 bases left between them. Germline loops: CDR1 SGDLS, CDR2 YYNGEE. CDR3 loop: CASSQRLRETDTQYF. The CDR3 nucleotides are TGTGCCAGCAGCCAAAGACTCAGGGAAACAGATACGCAGTATTTT.

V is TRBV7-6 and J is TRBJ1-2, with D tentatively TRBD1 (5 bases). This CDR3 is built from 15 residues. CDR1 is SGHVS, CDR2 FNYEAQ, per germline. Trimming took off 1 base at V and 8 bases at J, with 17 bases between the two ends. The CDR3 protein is CASSLDRGTARGYTF. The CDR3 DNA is TGTGCCAGCAGCTTAGACCGCGGGACTGCGAGAGGCTACACCTTC.

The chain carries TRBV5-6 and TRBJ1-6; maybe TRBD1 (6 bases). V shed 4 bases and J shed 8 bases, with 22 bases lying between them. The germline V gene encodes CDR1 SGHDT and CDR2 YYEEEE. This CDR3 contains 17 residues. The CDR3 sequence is CASSLTGTHLFYSPLHF. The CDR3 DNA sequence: TGTGCCAGCAGCCTTACAGGGACACACCTCTTCTATTCACCCCTCCACTTT.